This T cell receptor (beta chain) came from a study of breast tumors, draining lymph nodes, adjacent tissues. In TCRdb, the multiplex PCR reads were re-called with MiXCR into one record per CDR3 protein. The sample lists roughly 86,000 distinct CDR3 sequences, about 21% occurring once. Breast cancer patients provided tissue from their axillary draining lymph nodes. CDR3 size: 15 residues. Germline V lookup: CDR1 MNHEY, CDR2 SVGAGI. J lost 3 bases, V lost 6 bases, and 7 bases had no gene match. The sample consisted of axillary lymph node tissue. The rearrangement uses TRBV6-5 and TRBJ2-2; 7 bases align to TRBD1. The sequence derives from a female donor with breast cancer. Some clones in this sample may be carry-over from other donors' samples. The CDR3, as DNA: TGTGCCAGCAGCCCTACAGGGGTGGACACCGGGGAGCTGTTTTTT. Residues: CASSPTGVDTGELFF.